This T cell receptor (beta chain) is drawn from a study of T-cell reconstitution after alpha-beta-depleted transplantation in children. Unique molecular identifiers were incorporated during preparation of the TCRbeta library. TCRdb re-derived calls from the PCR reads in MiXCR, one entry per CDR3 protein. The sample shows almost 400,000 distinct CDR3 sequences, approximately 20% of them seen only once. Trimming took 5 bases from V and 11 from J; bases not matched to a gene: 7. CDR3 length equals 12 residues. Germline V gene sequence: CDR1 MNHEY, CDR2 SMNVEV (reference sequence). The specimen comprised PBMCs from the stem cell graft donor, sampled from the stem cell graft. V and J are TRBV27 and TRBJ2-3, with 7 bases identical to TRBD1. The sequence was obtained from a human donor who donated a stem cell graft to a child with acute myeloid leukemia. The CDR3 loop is CASSLGGTMQYF. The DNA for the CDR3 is TGTGCCAGCAGTCTAGGGGGCACGATGCAGTATTTT.